These T cell receptor beta chains were read from a single sample in a study of cytomegalovirus exposure and HLA in healthy donors. Sequencing was performed with immunoSEQ multiplex PCR; in TCRdb, only in-frame clones are kept and a portion is missing. The repertoire holds roughly 100,000 clones, with around 75% as singletons. Specimen: PBMCs. The receptors stem from a man aged 40-55 years in good health and CMV-seronegative. The CDR3 runs from the conserved cysteine through the conserved F or W. The order of the fields is clone size, CDR3 length, D gene, J gene, V gene, CDR3 protein, CDR3 DNA. A D gene is named only where the DNA matches it firmly. Only some rows state a clone size, as once, few, many or a class for expanded clones.

few 13 NA TRBJ1-2 TRBV9 CASSQGGIYGYTF TGTGCCAGCAGCCAGGGAGGGATCTATGGCTACACCTTC
NA 13 NA TRBJ2-7 TRBV6-1 CATAGDFSYEQYF TGTGCCACCGCAGGGGATTTCTCCTACGAGCAGTACTTC
few 15 NA TRBJ1-1 TRBV19 CASSIGRSMNTEAFF TGTGCCAGTAGTATAGGGCGGAGCATGAACACTGAAGCTTTCTTT
few 16 NA TRBJ1-5 TRBV2 CASSEVWTDSKEPQHF TGTGCCAGCAGTGAAGTTTGGACAGACTCTAAAGAGCCCCAGCATTTT
few 15 NA TRBJ2-2 TRBV19 CASSMGSANTGELFF TGTGCCAGTAGTATGGGCTCAGCGAACACCGGGGAGCTGTTTTTT
few 16 TRBD1 TRBJ1-3 TRBV5-1 CASSPPLRQGAYTIYF TGCGCCAGCAGCCCCCCATTAAGACAGGGGGCATACACCATATATTTT
NA 17 NA TRBJ2-7 TRBV21-1 CASSRDRVRWDAYEQYF TGTGCCAGCAGCAGGGACAGGGTTAGGTGGGATGCCTACGAGCAGTACTTC
NA 17 TRBD2 TRBJ2-2 TRBV9 CASTPRTSAQNTGELFF TGTGCCAGCACCCCCCGGACTAGCGCCCAGAACACCGGGGAGCTGTTTTTT
NA 13 NA TRBJ1-2 TRBV7-2 CASSYRQDNGYTF TGTGCCAGCAGCTACAGACAGGATAATGGCTACACCTTC
NA 15 NA TRBJ1-5 TRBV19 CASSAGVAGNKPQHF TGTGCCAGTAGCGCGGGGGTGGCCGGTAATAAGCCCCAGCATTTT
few 16 TRBD2 TRBJ2-7 TRBV5-6 CASSSRDRGGSYEQYF TGTGCCAGCAGCTCGCGTGACCGGGGGGGGTCCTACGAGCAGTACTTC
few 13 NA TRBJ2-7 TRBV6-5 CASSPTGRAEQYF TGTGCCAGCAGTCCCACAGGTCGCGCCGAGCAGTACTTC
NA 16 TRBD1 TRBJ1-3 TRBV5-4 CASSRGQVRSGNTIYF TGTGCCAGCAGCCGTGGACAGGTCCGCTCTGGAAACACCATATATTTT
NA 12 NA TRBJ1-1 TRBV29-1 CSVRVLGTEAFF TGCAGCGTTAGGGTACTAGGCACTGAAGCTTTCTTT
NA 20 NA TRBJ1-1 TRBV5-1 CASSLAGFRIGASKNTEAFF TGCGCCAGCAGCTTGGCCGGGTTTCGTATTGGGGCCTCGAAGAACACTGAAGCTTTCTTT
NA 16 NA TRBJ1-4 TRBV23-1 CASSQAGGLSNEKLFF TGCGCCAGCAGTCAGGCGGGGGGCCTTTCTAATGAAAAACTGTTTTTT
NA 17 TRBD2 TRBJ2-3 TRBV5-1 CASSLGPGLAGTDTQYF TGCGCCAGCAGCTTGGGGCCGGGACTAGCGGGCACAGATACGCAGTATTTT
NA 15 NA TRBJ1-5 TRBV19 CASSIQGSGNQPQHF TGTGCCAGTAGTATACAGGGTTCTGGCAATCAGCCCCAGCATTTT
NA 16 TRBD1 TRBJ1-3 TRBV25-1 CASSESTGVGGNTIYF TGTGCCAGCAGTGAATCTACAGGGGTAGGAGGAAACACCATATATTTT
NA 16 NA TRBJ2-2 TRBV7-3 CASSFFTDLNTGELFF TGTGCCAGCAGCTTCTTTACTGATTTGAACACCGGGGAGCTGTTTTTT
NA 14 NA TRBJ1-2 TRBV7-9 CASSLMWGNYGYTF TGTGCCAGCAGCTTAATGTGGGGCAACTATGGCTACACCTTC
NA 13 NA TRBJ1-6 TRBV6-1 CASRQVMGSPLHF TGTGCCAGCAGACAGGTCATGGGATCACCCCTCCACTTT
NA 15 NA TRBJ2-2 TRBV7-8 CASSLRSGETGELFF TGTGCCAGCAGCTTAAGGTCCGGGGAAACCGGGGAGCTGTTTTTT
NA 13 NA TRBJ2-7 TRBV6-6 CASTGFRSYEQYF TGTGCCAGCACAGGGTTTCGGTCCTACGAGCAGTACTTC
NA 13 TRBD1 TRBJ1-4 TRBV7-8 CASGAAGGEKLFF TGTGCCAGCGGGGCCGCAGGGGGAGAAAAACTGTTTTTT
NA 14 TRBD2 TRBJ2-7 TRBV4-2 CASSQVSGDYEQYF TGTGCCAGCAGCCAAGTGAGCGGGGATTACGAGCAGTACTTC
NA 14 NA TRBJ1-3 TRBV5-4 CASSLGRSGNTIYF TGTGCCAGCAGCTTGGGGCGGTCTGGAAACACCATATATTTT
NA 14 TRBD1 TRBJ2-7 TRBV2 CASTWGTASYEQYF TGTGCCAGCACTTGGGGGACAGCCTCCTACGAGCAGTACTTC
NA 15 NA TRBJ1-2 TRBV5-4 CASSLELREQKGYTF TGTGCCAGCAGCTTGGAGTTGAGGGAGCAGAAGGGCTACACCTTC